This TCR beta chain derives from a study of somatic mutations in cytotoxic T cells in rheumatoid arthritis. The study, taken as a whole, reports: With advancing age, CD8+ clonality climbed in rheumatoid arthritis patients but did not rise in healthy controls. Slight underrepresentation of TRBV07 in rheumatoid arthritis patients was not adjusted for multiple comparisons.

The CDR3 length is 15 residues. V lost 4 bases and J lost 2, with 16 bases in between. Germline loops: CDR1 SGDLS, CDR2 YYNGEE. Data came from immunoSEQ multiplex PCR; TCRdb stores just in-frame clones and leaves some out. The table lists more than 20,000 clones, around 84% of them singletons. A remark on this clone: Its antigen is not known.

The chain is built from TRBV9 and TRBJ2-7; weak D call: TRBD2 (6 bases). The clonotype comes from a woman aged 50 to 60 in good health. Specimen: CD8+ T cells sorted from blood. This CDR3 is CASSTSGGSPYEQYF. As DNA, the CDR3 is TGTGCCAGCAGCACCTCCGGGGGTTCCCCCTACGAGCAGTACTTC.